This T cell receptor (beta chain) derives from a study of graft-versus-host responses after intestinal transplantation. TCRdb keeps only in-frame clones here, not all; method: immunoSEQ multiplex PCR. There are over 80,000 clones in the sample; around 92% occur only once, and roughly 0.39% lies in the top ten. With 0 bases removed from V and 4 bases from J, the gap between germline ends came to 13 bases. The CDR3 runs 16 residues. From germline, CDR1 is LGHNA and CDR2 YSLEER. A word on this clone: Its target is unknown.

The sample here was unstimulated CD8+ T cells sorted from spleen or lymph node cells, taken before transplant. The chain has TRBV4-3 and TRBJ1-3, with D possibly matching TRBD1 (5 bases). This sequence originates from a human donor who was the organ donor for an intestinal transplant. Written as DNA, the CDR3 is TGCGCCAGCAGCCAAGATCTCGTCAGGGTCGGAAACACCATATATTTT. Translated: CASSQDLVRVGNTIYF.